This T cell receptor beta chain comes out of a study of blood T cell repertoires in COVID-19. Per the authors' pipeline: Reference gene primer amplification in the assay estimated nucleated cell counts. This table comes from immunoSEQ multiplex PCR, and its TCRdb copy is limited to in-frame clones, with some not included. That table is the source of V, J and clone size, and D and trimming were worked out from the DNA. Here the sample spans 400,000 to 500,000 clones, 88% being singletons. The sequencing input was PBMCs or T cells enriched from blood (not recorded which). The origin of this receptor is a woman aged 40 to 49 who had recovered from COVID-19.

In DNA form, the CDR3 reads TGTGCCAGCAGTTTACTGTCGACAGTCACCGGGGAGCTGTTTTTT. This translates into CASSLLSTVTGELFF. The V call is TRBV27, the J call TRBJ2-2; D might be TRBD1 (5 bases). This CDR3 contains 15 residues. The V end was cut by 2 bases, the J end by 4 bases, with 11 bases between. In germline, CDR1 is MNHEY, CDR2 SMNVEV (reference sequence).